The present TCR beta chain was sequenced within a study of blood T cell repertoires in COVID-19. Overall study context: Both acute and convalescent COVID-19 samples were obtained from the United States, Italy and Spain.

The CDR3 runs to 14 residues. Unmatched junction bases numbered 2, after V lost 4 bases and J lost 7 bases. Germline values: CDR1 SGHVS, CDR2 FQNEAQ. Sequencing was performed with immunoSEQ multiplex PCR; in TCRdb, only in-frame clones are kept and a portion is missing. The sample contains 60,000 to 80,000 clones, 88% of which appear only once. The J gene is TRBJ2-2, the V gene TRBV7-8; 11 nucleotides match TRBD1. The sequenced sample was peripheral blood. The clonotype comes from a human donor in a cohort sampled during active COVID-19. In DNA form, the CDR3 reads TGTGCCAGCAGCTCCGGGACAGGGGGCGGGGAGCTGTTTTTT. Translating it yields CASSSGTGGGELFF.